What follows are 18 T cell receptor beta chains derived from one specimen sequenced in a study of CD8+ T cells in alopecia areata. As for treatment: oral pan-JAK inhibitor, 5-10 mg twice daily. RNA extraction and reverse transcription yielded cDNA as sequencing template. The method was immunoSEQ multiplex PCR; TCRdb's version includes in-frame clones alone and lacks a portion of them. Among 100,000 to 150,000 clones listed, under 65% were seen once. The sequencing here drew on CD4+ T cells sorted from blood, taken at week 4, from a patient treated with tofacitinib. These receptors were collected from a human donor with alopecia areata.

The chain is built from TRBV4-1 and TRBJ1-1; no clear D gene. The V end lost 0 bases, the J end lost 1 base, and 9 bases lay between the germline ends. From germline, CDR1 is MGHRA and CDR2 YSYEKL. This CDR3 comprises 15 residues. The CDR3 sequence: CASSQDLVANTEAFF. The CDR3, as DNA: TGCGCCAGCAGCCAAGATCTTGTAGCGAACACTGAAGCTTTCTTT.

The J gene is TRBJ2-2, the V gene TRBV28; 7 nucleotides match TRBD1. This CDR3 has 14 amino acids. Per germline, CDR1 MDHEN and CDR2 SYDVKM. The V gene end was trimmed by 3 bases and the J gene end by 4 bases; junction bases not matched to a gene: 2. CDR3 nucleotides: TGTGCCAGCAGTTTGGCAGGGGGCACCGGGGAGCTGTTTTTT. It specifies CASSLAGGTGELFF.

This clone has more than one count but fewer than ten. This sequence joins TRBV10-3 and TRBJ1-5, with D perhaps matching TRBD1 (5 bases). CDR3 length equals 14 residues. V was shortened by 2 bases and J by 5 bases, with 10 bases between the two germline ends. Germline-derived CDR1 and CDR2 are ENHRY and SYGVKD. The DNA of the CDR3 is TGTGCCATCAGTGAGGGCCAGGGCGATCAGCCCCAGCATTTT. Amino acids: CAISEGQGDQPQHF.

V usage is TRBV6-5 and J usage is TRBJ2-5; 7 bases line up with TRBD1. J gave up 7 bases and V 5 bases, and 10 bases lay outside the gene matches. The CDR3 sequence is 14 residues long. CDR1 and CDR2 from the germline V gene are MNHEY and SVGAGI. CDR3 region: CASSDRQGSGTQYF. The CDR3 DNA sequence: TGTGCCAGCAGTGATAGACAGGGTTCAGGGACCCAGTACTTC.

The J gene is TRBJ2-7, the V gene TRBV7-2, with unresolved D. The CDR3 has 13 amino acids. CDR1 and CDR2 (germline): SGHTA, FQGNSA. The germline V and J ends were trimmed by 0 bases and 3 bases, with 6 bases remaining between them. CDR3 DNA: TGTGCCAGCAGCTTAGCGTGGGGCTACGAGCAGTACTTC. Amino acid sequence: CASSLAWGYEQYF.

The chain is built from TRBV11-2 and TRBJ1-1, with 7 bases fitting TRBD1. The germline V gene has CDR1 SGHAT and CDR2 FQNNGV. V lost 5 bases to trimming and J lost 4 bases; unmatched junction nucleotides: 13. The CDR3 contains 16 residues. This CDR3 reads CASSIRTGSLGTEAFF. The CDR3 bases are TGTGCCAGCAGCATCCGGACAGGATCCCTTGGCACTGAAGCTTTCTTT.

The chain carries TRBV4-2 and TRBJ2-3; 14 positions match TRBD2. Per germline, CDR1 LGHNA and CDR2 YNFKEQ. J was trimmed by 0 bases and V by 0 bases; bases with no gene match: 2. The length of the CDR3 is 18 residues. The CDR3 spells CASSQEGLAGASTDTQYF. For the CDR3, the DNA is TGTGCCAGCAGCCAAGAGGGACTAGCGGGGGCGAGCACAGATACGCAGTATTTT.

The sample holds a few counts of this clone. The V and J genes are TRBV15 and TRBJ2-5, with 9 bases matching TRBD1. Germline CDR1 and CDR2: LNHNV and YYDKDF (reference sequence). The CDR3 extends over 15 amino acids. V shed 1 base and J 2 bases; nucleotides not matched to a gene: 2. The CDR3 sequence is CATSRAGTGQETQYF. The CDR3 coding sequence is TGTGCCACCAGCAGAGCCGGGACAGGGCAAGAGACCCAGTACTTC.

This clone was seen a handful of times. The J gene is TRBJ2-7, the V gene TRBV23-1; TRBD1 agrees at 7 bases. TRBV23-1 is classed as an ORF, of uncertain function. V gave up 2 bases and J gave up 0 bases; unmatched junction bases: 13. This CDR3 is 18 amino acids long. In DNA form, the CDR3 reads TGCGCCAGCAGTCAACCGGGGCGACAGGGTCGGTCCTCCTACGAGCAGTACTTC. Its translation: CASSQPGRQGRSSYEQYF.

The chain couples TRBV29-1 to TRBJ2-7; D unresolved. V was trimmed by 4 bases and J by 7 bases, leaving 14 bases between them. CDR3 size: 12 residues. CDR1 and CDR2 from the germline V gene are SQVTM and ANQGSEA. The DNA of the CDR3 is TGCAGCGTTGCCGACACCCCGGGTGAGCAGTACTTC. Encoded protein: CSVADTPGEQYF.

Written as DNA, the CDR3 is TGCGCCAGCAGCCCGACAGATACCGGGGAGCTGTTTTTT. The encoded protein is CASSPTDTGELFF. V usage is TRBV5-1 and J usage is TRBJ2-2; maybe TRBD1 (5 bases). The ends were cut back, 4 bases at V and 5 bases at J, with 9 bases in the middle. CDR1 is SGHRS, CDR2 YFSETQ, per germline. The CDR3 covers 13 residues.

J is TRBJ2-5 and V is TRBV15, with D uncertain. The CDR3 extends over 14 amino acids. Germline V gene data show CDR1 as LNHNV and CDR2 as YYDKDF (reference sequence). Trimming left V 0 bases short and J 10 bases short, with 15 bases between. The CDR3 is CATSRDRLVDLQYF. The DNA of the CDR3 is TGTGCCACCAGCAGAGATCGGTTAGTGGATCTCCAGTACTTC.

The chain links TRBV5-4 to TRBJ2-3; maybe TRBD2 (6 bases). This CDR3 spans 15 amino acids. Trimming removed 0 bases from V and 0 bases from J, with 8 bases in between. The germline V gene has CDR1 SGHNT and CDR2 YYREEE (reference sequence). CDR3 DNA sequence: TGTGCCAGCAGCTTGGCCGGGACTAGCACAGATACGCAGTATTTT. Translated: CASSLAGTSTDTQYF.

This chain connects TRBV4-2 to TRBJ2-6; 8 bases align to TRBD1. CDR3 length equals 18 residues. Germline-derived CDR1 and CDR2 are LGHNA and YNFKEQ. V lost 1 base and J lost 0; bases outside the gene matches: 5. CDR3 coding DNA: TGTGCCAGCAGCCAAGTAGGACAGGGCTCCTCTGGGGCCAACGTCCTGACTTTC. Protein sequence: CASSQVGQGSSGANVLTF.

This chain connects TRBV7-2 to TRBJ2-7, with D possibly TRBD1 on 6 matching bases. Trimming took 4 bases from V and 2 from J, leaving 18 bases between them. CDR1 and CDR2 (germline): SGHTA, FQGNSA. The CDR3 extends over 16 amino acids. The CDR3 protein is CASSSPIQGKTYEQYF. In DNA form, the CDR3 reads TGTGCCAGCAGCTCCCCGATACAGGGAAAGACCTACGAGCAGTACTTC. The full variable domain, completed using reference TRBV7-2 and TRBJ2-7, is GAGVSQSPSNKVTEKGKDVELRCDPISGHTALYWYRQSLGQGLEFLIYFQGNSAPDKSGLPSDRFSAERTGGSVSTLTIQRTQQEDSAVYLCASSSPIQGKTYEQYFGPGTRLTVT.

The V gene is TRBV5-1, the J gene TRBJ2-7; the D gene is possibly TRBD2 (6 bases). This CDR3 comprises 12 residues. Trimming removed 4 bases at V and 8 bases at J, with 13 bases between. CDR1 and CDR2 from the germline V gene are SGHRS and YFSETQ. CDR3 in DNA: TGCGCCAGCAGCGAGGCAGGAGGGAAGCAGTACTTC. Its translation is CASSEAGGKQYF.

This chain uses TRBV30 with TRBJ1-1; D call uncertain. Germline assignment: CDR1 GTSNPN and CDR2 SVGIG (reference sequence). V lost 8 bases and J 0 bases, leaving 10 bases between the germline ends. The CDR3 has 12 residues. CDR3 DNA sequence: TGTGCCATATGGACGGTGAACACTGAAGCTTTCTTT. Translated, it gives CAIWTVNTEAFF.

The chain has TRBV7-8 and TRBJ2-1; D gene ambiguous. Germline V CDR1 and CDR2: SGHVS, FQNEAQ. CDR3 size: 14 residues. V was pared by 2 bases and J by 7 bases, with 12 bases between. The CDR3 reads CASSLSGPRNEQFF. CDR3 DNA: TGTGCCAGCAGCTTATCCGGCCCTCGGAATGAGCAGTTCTTC.